This T cell receptor beta chain was documented in a study of patients and donors after allogeneic stem cell transplantation. Trimming removed 7 bases from V and 6 bases from J, with 18 bases in between. The CDR3 totals 14 residues. This clonotype was counted between two and nine times. TCRdb independently ran MiXCR on the RT-PCR reads; one entry per CDR3 protein. The table lists around 200,000 distinct CDR3 sequences, about 37% of them singletons, with 9.5% to 13% in the top ten. This rearrangement joins TRBV12-3 or TRBV12-4 to TRBJ1-1, with a tentative D call TRBD1 (6 bases). This receptor was identified in a human donor who was either an allogeneic HSCT recipient or a stem cell or donor lymphocyte infusion donor (not recorded which). It is not recorded whose cells these are; they may come from a transplant donor. Specimen: blood, either unsorted or a sorted T cell fraction (not recorded which). DNA for the CDR3: TGTGCCAGCACTCATAGAGGGGGTCTGGCTGAAGCTTTCTTT. It encodes CASTHRGGLAEAFF.